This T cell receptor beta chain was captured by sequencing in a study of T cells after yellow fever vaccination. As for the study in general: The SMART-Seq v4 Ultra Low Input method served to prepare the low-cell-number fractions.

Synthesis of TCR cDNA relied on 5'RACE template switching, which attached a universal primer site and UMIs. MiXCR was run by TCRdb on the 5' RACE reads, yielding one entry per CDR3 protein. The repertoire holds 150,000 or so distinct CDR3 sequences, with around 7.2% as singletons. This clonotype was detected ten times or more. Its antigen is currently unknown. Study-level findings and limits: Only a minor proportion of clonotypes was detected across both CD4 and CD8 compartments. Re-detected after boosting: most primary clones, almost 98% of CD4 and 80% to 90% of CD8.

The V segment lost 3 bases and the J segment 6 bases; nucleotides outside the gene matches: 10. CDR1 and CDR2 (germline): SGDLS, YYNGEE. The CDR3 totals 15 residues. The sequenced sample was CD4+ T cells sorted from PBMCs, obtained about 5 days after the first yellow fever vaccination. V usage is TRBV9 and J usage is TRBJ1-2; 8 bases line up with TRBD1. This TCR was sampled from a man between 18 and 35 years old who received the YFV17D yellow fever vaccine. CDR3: CASSGAGQVWDGYTF. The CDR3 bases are TGTGCCAGCAGCGGTGCGGGACAGGTTTGGGATGGCTACACCTTC.